This entry concerns a single T cell receptor (beta chain). Antigen specificity is unknown. Only in-frame clones appear in the TCRdb table, and some are missing; sequencing was by immunoSEQ multiplex PCR. Of around 84,000 clones listed, approximately 85% are singletons. The junction had 10 bases not matched to a gene; V was cut back by 6 bases and J by 5 bases. The V gene's germline CDR1 is MNHEY and CDR2 SMNVEV (reference sequence). CDR3 length: 14 amino acids. This specimen comes from a study of T cell responses to AZD1222 COVID-19 vaccine. Study-level results: CD4 TCRs associated with vaccination spanned spike, dominating at 160-218 and 743-854. Following two doses of AZD1222, Spike-specific TCR breadth and depth rose.

This sequence originates from an adult who received the AZD1222 COVID-19 vaccine. The genes are TRBV27 and TRBJ2-7; 7 nucleotides line up with TRBD1. The specimen was peripheral blood, collected 28 days after the second AZD1222 dose. The CDR3 nucleotides are TGTGCCAGCAGCGTCGACAGGGCCGTAGACGAGCAGTACTTC. Residues: CASSVDRAVDEQYF.